Listed below are T cell receptor beta chains from one sample, sequenced in a study of blood T cell repertoires in COVID-19. TCRdb's table, derived via immunoSEQ multiplex PCR, lists solely in-frame clones and lacks some. This table has 200,000 or so clones, 84% appearing once. The sample was PBMCs or T cells enriched from blood (not recorded which). These receptors were taken from a man aged 60 to 75 who had recovered from COVID-19. CDR3s include the opening cysteine and the closing phenylalanine or tryptophan. The D gene is left open where the match is weak. Some rows have no size entry. The others give once, few or many, or a class for an expanded clone.

J,size,length,D,V,CDR3,DNA
TRBJ2-2,.,15,TRBD1,TRBV11-3,CASSWGTGTTGELFF,TGTGCCAGCAGCTGGGGGACAGGGACCACCGGGGAGCTGTTTTTT
TRBJ2-2,.,13,.,TRBV14,CASSRGPTGELFF,TGTGCCAGCAGCCGCGGTCCCACCGGGGAGCTGTTTTTT
TRBJ2-2,few,16,.,TRBV2,CASSPGTFWGTGELFF,TGTGCCAGCAGTCCCGGGACATTCTGGGGCACCGGGGAGCTGTTTTTT
TRBJ2-1,.,18,TRBD1,TRBV18,CASSPRTGGSISYNEQFF,TGTGCCAGCTCACCACGGACAGGGGGATCAATCTCCTACAATGAGCAGTTCTTC
TRBJ1-2,.,17,TRBD1,TRBV15,CATSRDGIGGNNYGYTF,TGTGCCACCAGCAGAGATGGTATAGGGGGCAATAACTATGGCTACACCTTC
TRBJ2-6,.,16,.,TRBV5-5,CASNQFDSAGANVLTF,TGTGCCAGCAACCAATTCGACAGTGCTGGGGCCAACGTCCTGACTTTC
TRBJ1-2,.,13,.,TRBV29-1,CSVEGPGGYGYTF,TGCAGCGTTGAAGGGCCGGGGGGCTATGGCTACACCTTC
TRBJ2-1,.,16,.,TRBV12-5,CASGLGRDLSYNEQFF,TGTGCTAGTGGTTTGGGGCGGGATCTCTCCTACAATGAGCAGTTCTTC
TRBJ1-1,.,12,.,TRBV12-3/TRBV12-4,CASSWGLAEAFF,TGTGCCAGCAGTTGGGGGCTAGCTGAAGCTTTCTTT
TRBJ2-5,many,16,TRBD2,TRBV7-9,CASSLGTSGVGGTQYF,TGTGCCAGCAGCTTGGGGACTAGCGGGGTTGGTGGGACCCAGTACTTC
TRBJ2-4,.,16,TRBD2,TRBV13,CASSLAGGFSKNIQYF,TGTGCCAGCAGCTTAGCGGGGGGATTTTCCAAAAACATTCAGTACTTC
TRBJ1-4,.,15,TRBD1,TRBV27,CASSQGTGLNEKLFF,TGTGCCAGCAGTCAGGGGACAGGGCTTAATGAAAAACTGTTTTTT
TRBJ1-1,.,14,.,TRBV4-3,CASSHGTVNTEAFF,TGCGCCAGCAGCCATGGTACAGTAAACACTGAAGCTTTCTTT
TRBJ1-3,.,16,.,TRBV18,CASSPPRSLSGNTIYF,TGTGCCAGCTCACCACCGAGAAGCCTGTCTGGAAACACCATATATTTT
TRBJ1-3,.,15,TRBD1,TRBV9,CASSTTGGSGNTIYF,TGTGCCAGCAGCACGACAGGGGGCTCTGGAAACACCATATATTTT
TRBJ1-1,.,13,.,TRBV9,CASSLAGVGEAFF,TGTGCCAGCAGCCTTGCAGGGGTTGGTGAAGCTTTCTTT
TRBJ2-7,.,19,TRBD2,TRBV6-4,CASSRRGLAPSNYYYEQYF,TGTGCCAGCAGCCGTCGGGGACTAGCGCCTTCAAACTACTACTACGAGCAGTACTTC
TRBJ1-1,.,13,TRBD1,TRBV19,CASNNLRDRSAFF,TGTGCCAGTAACAACCTCCGGGACAGGTCAGCTTTCTTT
TRBJ2-3,few,12,.,TRBV20-1,CSASTAEDTQYF,TGCAGTGCTAGTACAGCGGAAGATACGCAGTATTTT
TRBJ2-7,.,14,.,TRBV10-3,CAISPSGQPYEQYF,TGTGCCATCAGTCCGAGCGGACAGCCCTACGAGCAGTACTTC
TRBJ1-5,once,14,.,TRBV24-1,CATSADGGSQPQHF,TGTGCCACCAGTGCAGACGGCGGTAGTCAGCCCCAGCATTTT
TRBJ1-6,few,15,.,TRBV4-2,CASSQGSGEGSPLHF,TGTGCCAGCAGCCAAGGGTCAGGGGAAGGATCACCCCTCCACTTT
TRBJ1-5,.,15,TRBD1,TRBV10-3,CATSRDRGGNQPQHF,TGTGCCACCTCCCGGGACAGGGGCGGCAATCAGCCCCAGCATTTT
TRBJ2-7,.,13,.,TRBV27,CASRDTLNYEQYF,TGTGCCAGCCGGGACACCCTCAACTACGAGCAGTACTTC
TRBJ2-7,.,15,TRBD1,TRBV23-1,CASSQDRGLYYEQYF,TGCGCCAGCAGTCAGGACAGGGGACTCTACTACGAGCAGTACTTC
TRBJ1-6,.,18,TRBD1,TRBV27,CASSAGTGTASYNSPLHF,TGTGCCAGCAGTGCCGGGACAGGGACGGCCTCCTATAATTCACCCCTCCACTTT
TRBJ2-3,.,14,TRBD2,TRBV29-1,CSARGGPGTDTQYF,TGCAGCGCCCGCGGGGGGCCGGGCACAGATACGCAGTATTTT
TRBJ2-5,.,14,.,TRBV15,CATSRDRVVETQYF,TGTGCCACCAGCAGAGACAGGGTGGTAGAGACCCAGTACTTC
TRBJ1-2,.,14,.,TRBV7-2,CASSPDGQGYGYTF,TGTGCCAGCAGCCCCGATGGGCAGGGGTATGGCTACACCTTC
TRBJ1-1,.,12,.,TRBV12-3/TRBV12-4,CASSPSNTEAFF,TGTGCCAGCAGTCCGAGTAACACTGAAGCTTTCTTT
TRBJ1-1,.,17,.,TRBV3-1/TRBV3-2,CASSQGPVPGGRTEAFF,TGTGCCAGCAGCCAAGGTCCCGTGCCTGGGGGGAGGACTGAAGCTTTCTTT
TRBJ1-6,.,15,.,TRBV6-5,CASSRGTSYNSPLHF,TGTGCCAGCAGCCGAGGAACCTCCTATAATTCACCCCTCCACTTT
TRBJ1-2,.,14,TRBD1,TRBV7-2,CASNHADRGLGYTF,TGTGCCAGCAACCATGCGGACAGGGGGCTAGGCTACACCTTC
TRBJ2-7,.,15,.,TRBV27,CASKIRPEASYEQYF,TGTGCCAGCAAAATCCGCCCTGAAGCGTCCTACGAGCAGTACTTC
TRBJ2-5,.,13,TRBD1,TRBV2,CASKGGPQETQYF,TGTGCCAGCAAAGGGGGCCCACAAGAGACCCAGTACTTC
TRBJ2-1,many,14,.,TRBV3-1/TRBV3-2,CASSPDERRNEQFF,TGTGCCAGCAGCCCCGATGAGCGGCGCAATGAGCAGTTCTTC
TRBJ1-2,.,11,.,TRBV30,CAWGADYGYTF,TGTGCCTGGGGGGCGGATTATGGCTACACCTTC
TRBJ1-2,.,15,.,TRBV9,CASSVEPGVPYGYTF,TGTGCCAGCAGCGTAGAGCCAGGGGTGCCCTATGGCTACACCTTC
TRBJ1-5,.,17,TRBD1,TRBV6-2/TRBV6-3,CASSSNPGTVSNQPQHF,TGTGCCAGCAGTTCCAACCCAGGGACAGTGAGCAATCAGCCCCAGCATTTT
TRBJ2-5,.,17,.,TRBV24-1,CATSDLPSTGVQETQYF,TGTGCCACCAGTGATTTGCCATCAACGGGGGTCCAAGAGACCCAGTACTTC
TRBJ2-3,.,15,.,TRBV27,CASSRPPGGADTQYF,TGTGCCAGCAGCCGCCCGCCCGGCGGGGCAGATACGCAGTATTTT
TRBJ1-2,few,17,TRBD1,TRBV4-3,CASSQDISRGQGPGYTF,TGCGCCAGCAGCCAAGATATAAGTAGGGGACAGGGGCCTGGCTACACCTTC
TRBJ2-2,.,16,.,TRBV4-1,CASSQGITVNTGELFF,TGCGCCAGCAGCCAAGGTATAACAGTGAACACCGGGGAGCTGTTTTTT
TRBJ1-1,.,13,.,TRBV7-3,CASSPRGVGEAFF,TGTGCCAGCAGCCCACGGGGGGTTGGTGAAGCTTTCTTT
TRBJ1-6,.,15,TRBD1,TRBV7-2,CASQLTQGASSPLHF,TGTGCCAGCCAGTTGACACAGGGGGCGAGTTCACCCCTCCACTTT
TRBJ2-2,.,18,.,TRBV11-2,CASSLGPSRLARTGELFF,TGTGCCAGCAGCTTAGGGCCGAGTCGGCTAGCGAGGACCGGGGAGCTGTTTTTT
TRBJ2-1,few,14,TRBD2,TRBV19,CASRGTTKYNEQFF,TGTGCCAGTAGGGGGACTACGAAATACAATGAGCAGTTCTTC
TRBJ1-1,once,14,.,TRBV9,CASSTRQSNTEAFF,TGTGCCAGCAGCACTCGACAGTCGAACACTGAAGCTTTCTTT
TRBJ2-3,once,15,.,TRBV24-1,CATSDQRTVADTQYF,TGTGCCACCAGTGATCAGCGGACGGTTGCAGATACGCAGTATTTT
TRBJ2-1,.,14,TRBD2,TRBV6-5,CASSKLAGYNEQFF,TGTGCCAGCAGTAAACTAGCGGGGTACAATGAGCAGTTCTTC